This T cell receptor beta chain was identified during a study of OX40 agonist ivuxolimab in advanced cancers. In the study overall: The costimulatory receptor OX40 (CD134) was targeted by ivuxolimab, a fully human IgG2 agonistic monoclonal antibody. Intravenous ivuxolimab was administered to patients every 2 weeks at six dose levels: 0.01, 0.1, 0.3, 1.5, 3 and 10 mg/kg. Of the approximately 50 patients in dose escalation, some 20 had hepatocellular carcinoma, about 15 had melanoma, 9 had renal cell carcinoma and 9 had head and neck cancer. A male proportion of 82.7% and a mean age of roughly 58 years, ranging from about 23 to 79, were recorded for the dose-escalation cohort. Patients were allowed to have had prior anti-PD-1, anti-PD-L1 or anti-CTLA-4 therapy, and 40% of the dose-escalation patients had previously received checkpoint inhibitors. Three dose-escalation patients achieved partial responses, one with hepatocellular carcinoma and two with cutaneous melanoma. Peripheral TCRbeta sequencing was intended to test whether TCR sequence diversity was altered and clonal T-cell expansion was caused by ivuxolimab. The paper describes the monotherapy dose-escalation part (N of about 55 patients) of the phase I trial of ivuxolimab.

The CDR3 contains 14 residues, cysteine and phenylalanine counted. The entry retains the CDR3 DNA only, 42 bases that are in frame from base 1. Trimming removed 5 bases from V and 5 bases from J; the gene matches leave 6 bases unexplained. Via the germline V gene (reference sequence), CDR1 is LNHDA and CDR2 SQIVND. The trial excluded patients who had a history of autoimmune disease or were on systemic immunosuppression. Peripheral blood for TCR sequencing was collected from all dose cohorts at baseline, on cycle 4 day 1, and on cycle 7 day 1. The samples were taken from a phase I, first-in-human, multicenter, open-label dose-escalation trial of ivuxolimab. Adults with locally advanced or metastatic melanoma, renal cell, hepatocellular, or head and neck squamous cell carcinoma were enrolled in the trial. Before TCR sequencing, CD4+ and CD8+ T cells were separately sorted from peripheral blood. As regards this clone: Its target antigen remains unknown. Per-nucleotide qualities are absent, and no much larger clonotype sits a single base away.

The investigation overall reported the following: In the 0.1-3.0 mg/kg groups, partial responders had among the lowest normalized peripheral clonal expansion, particularly in CD8+ T cells. After ivuxolimab, expanded clones were on average more numerous among CD8+ T cells than among CD4+ T cells. Clonal expansion of both CD4+ and CD8+ blood T cells was observed from baseline to week 6 at doses 0.1 to 3.0 mg/kg. The antigen specificity of the peripheral T cells that underwent clonal expansion was not determined. Low levels of normalized T-cell clonal expansion were also shown by some nonresponding patients.

To sequence the TCRbeta CDR3 region, genomic DNA was isolated from the sorted cells. The immunoSEQ Assay was used for sequencing of TCRbeta CDR3 regions. TCRdb limited this immuneACCESS table to in-frame rearrangements with V and J called. A share of clones is missing; checked studies link under half to unresolved V genes, and the rest is unexplained. The sample profile shows 25,000 to 30,000 clones; 90% of them were found once. Approximately 24% of the sample is in the top ten clones. This specimen was CD4+ or CD8+ T cells sorted from blood, taken in a trial of the OX40 agonist ivuxolimab. This receptor was taken from an adult with an advanced solid tumor such as melanoma, head and neck, liver or kidney cancer. The chain links TRBV19 with TRBJ1-1; 9 central nucleotides agree with TRBD1. The sequenced DNA: TGTGCCAGTAGTGCGTACAGGGGGCGGACTGAAGCTTTCTTT. Its coded protein is CASSAYRGRTEAFF.